This T cell receptor (beta chain) was captured by sequencing in a study of cytomegalovirus exposure and HLA in healthy donors. The data were produced by immunoSEQ multiplex PCR, yet TCRdb's version contains in-frame clones alone and is incomplete. This sample has around 200,000 clones; roughly 77% occur once, and the top ten carry over 0.95%. The V gene's germline CDR1 is MNHNS and CDR2 SASEGT. Trimming left V 3 bases short and J 1 base short, with 9 bases between. The CDR3 is 14 amino acids. Sequenced material: PBMCs. This sequence originates from a woman in her thirties in good health and CMV-seronegative. The chain couples TRBV6-1 to TRBJ1-1, with D unresolved. The CDR3 loop reads CASSDGFQNTEAFF. In nucleotides, the CDR3 is TGTGCCAGCAGTGACGGGTTCCAGAACACTGAAGCTTTCTTT.